Each of the 13 T cell receptor beta chains below was sequenced from the same sample in a study of response to subunit inactivated influenza vaccine. TCRdb independently ran MiXCR on the RT-PCR reads; one entry per CDR3 protein. The table has around 570,000 distinct CDR3 sequences, about 8% seen once. Material: PBMCs from blood, obtained about 23 months after vaccination. Source of these receptors: a man aged 45-69 years who received an inactivated influenza vaccine.

This clonotype was observed a handful of times. The rearrangement links TRBV15 to TRBJ1-1; unclear D gene. The length of the CDR3 is 15 residues. Trimming cost V 0 bases and J 1 base, with 9 bases left between them. Germline lookup yields CDR1 LNHNV and CDR2 YYDKDF (reference sequence). The CDR3 protein is CATSREPGKNTEAFF. The DNA of the CDR3 is TGTGCCACCAGCAGAGAACCGGGAAAGAACACTGAAGCTTTCTTT.

Ten or more counts support this clonotype. The rearrangement links TRBV10-3 to TRBJ2-7; perhaps TRBD2 as D (6 bases). The CDR3 has 13 residues. From germline, CDR1 is ENHRY and CDR2 SYGVKD. The ends were cut back, 6 bases at V and 0 bases at J, with 9 bases in the middle. CDR3 protein: CAIREGASYEQYF. The CDR3 DNA reads as TGTGCCATCAGGGAGGGTGCCTCCTACGAGCAGTACTTC.

This clonotype has only a few counts. The V call is TRBV23-1, the J call TRBJ2-1, with TRBD1 matching over 7 bases. TRBV23-1 is classed as an ORF, of uncertain function. V dropped 8 bases and J dropped 3; count of bases not matched to a gene: 4. This CDR3 region has 13 residues. In nucleotides, the CDR3 is TGCGCCAGCCTGGGACAGCTCTACAATGAGCAGTTCTTC. Amino acids: CASLGQLYNEQFF.

This clonotype has ten or more counts. V is TRBV7-2 and J is TRBJ2-5; D unclear. CDR3 size: 14 residues. Between the trimmed V and J ends, which lost 1 base and 5 bases, there was a span of 11 bases. Germline V gene lookup returns CDR1 SGHTA and CDR2 FQGNSA. The CDR3 loop is CASSLVSTGETQYF. CDR3 nucleotide sequence: TGTGCCAGCAGCTTAGTCAGTACTGGGGAGACCCAGTACTTC.

This clonotype was recorded many times. The chain links TRBV29-1 to TRBJ1-3; 7 bases line up with TRBD1. The CDR3 runs to 13 residues. The germline gives CDR1 SQVTM, CDR2 ANQGSEA. CDR3 residues: CTRDSKTGNTIYF. For the CDR3, the DNA is TGCACCCGGGACAGCAAGACTGGAAACACCATATATTTT.

Ten or more counts support this clonotype. The J gene is TRBJ2-2, the V gene TRBV5-1, with 7 bases that match TRBD1. Per germline, CDR1 SGHRS and CDR2 YFSETQ. V lost 0 bases and J lost 3; bases outside the gene matches: 5. The CDR3 covers 16 residues. This CDR3 reads CASSLVPQGDTGELFF. The CDR3 bases are TGCGCCAGCAGCTTGGTCCCCCAGGGGGACACCGGGGAGCTGTTTTTT.

This clonotype has a handful of counts. The chain combines TRBV4-3 with TRBJ1-6, with D possibly matching TRBD1 (5 bases). CDR3 length: 15 amino acids. V shed 1 base and J shed 7 bases, with 11 bases lying between them. The V gene's germline CDR1 is LGHNA and CDR2 YSLEER. DNA for the CDR3: TGCGCCAGCAGCCAAGTTGGGGGAAGGAATTCACCCCTCCACTTT. Translated: CASSQVGGRNSPLHF.

This clonotype was counted ten times or more. This chain uses TRBV27 with TRBJ2-1; the match to TRBD1 covers 7 bases. There are 17 residues in the CDR3. CDR1 is MNHEY, CDR2 SMNVEV, per germline (reference sequence). J was trimmed by 0 bases and V by 5 bases; bases with no gene match: 10. The CDR3 coding sequence is TGTGCCAGCAGTCTGTCGACCGGGACAGCCTCCTACAATGAGCAGTTCTTC. Protein sequence: CASSLSTGTASYNEQFF.

This clonotype came up a few times. Here the CDR3 DNA reads TGTGCCAGTAGGGGGGGGGTAGATACGCAGTATTTT. Translating gives CASRGGVDTQYF. The V gene is TRBV6-6, the J gene TRBJ2-3, with a weak D call TRBD2 (7 bases). V lost 9 bases, J lost 5 bases, and 12 bases lay in between. Germline CDR1 MNHNY, CDR2 SVGAGI (reference sequence). CDR3 length: 12 residues.

This clonotype was recorded a few times. V is TRBV5-1 and J is TRBJ1-1; perhaps TRBD1 as D (5 bases). The CDR3 is 15 residues long. Per the germline V gene, CDR1 is SGHRS and CDR2 is YFSETQ. V gave up 6 bases and J gave up 2 bases, with 17 bases separating them. Written as DNA, the CDR3 is TGCGCCAGCACCCCAACGTCGGGGGGAAACACTGAAGCTTTCTTT. It yields the protein CASTPTSGGNTEAFF.

This clonotype came up many times. The chain joins TRBV4-3 to TRBJ2-5, with a tentative D call TRBD1 (6 bases). The CDR3 length is 14 residues. V was trimmed by 2 bases and J by 5 bases, leaving 12 bases between them. The germline V gene has CDR1 LGHNA and CDR2 YSLEER. The CDR3 DNA is TGCGCCAGCAGCCAAATACAGGGTAGTGAGACCCAGTACTTC. It translates to CASSQIQGSETQYF.

This clonotype was observed a few times. The chain has TRBV20-1 and TRBJ1-5; the match to TRBD1 covers 9 bases. Trimming at V came to 5 bases and at J to 7 bases, leaving 9 bases not matched to a gene. This CDR3 comprises 14 residues. The germline gives CDR1 DFQATT, CDR2 SNEGSKA (reference sequence). The CDR3 nucleotides read TGCAGTGCTCTTCTTGGGACAGGGTGGCAGCCCCAGCATTTT. Translation: CSALLGTGWQPQHF.

This clonotype was counted a few times. V is TRBV18 and J is TRBJ2-3, with a possible D match to TRBD2 (5 bases). Per the germline V gene, CDR1 is KGHSH and CDR2 is LQKENI. V was clipped by 3 bases and J by 4 bases, with 11 bases between them. CDR3 length: 14 amino acids. CDR3 loop: CASSPGLRPDTQYF. The CDR3 region has the DNA TGTGCCAGCTCACCTGGACTTAGGCCAGATACGCAGTATTTT.